These T cell receptor beta chains were read from a single sample in a study of monozygotic twins with inflammatory bowel disease. TCRdb re-called the 5' RACE reads; every CDR3 protein appears as one record, without DNA. Recorded for this sample: a few hundred thousand distinct CDR3 sequences. Sample: blood. These receptors originate from a human donor with ulcerative colitis or Crohn's disease, or a healthy co-twin of an affected twin (not recorded which). Both conserved end residues are part of each CDR3.

TRBV5-1	TRBJ2-5	CASSLEGLGETQYF
TRBV25-1	TRBJ1-4	CASSGGPVLRATNEKLFF
TRBV7-9	TRBJ1-2	CASSTTGTGGNGYTF
TRBV5-4	TRBJ1-2	CASSSKTVNYGYTF
TRBV24-1	TRBJ1-1	CATSATDGVTEAFF
TRBV7-9	TRBJ1-1	CASSRELRLGTGPFF
TRBV20-1	TRBJ2-3	CSAKKGAATDTQYF
TRBV11-2	TRBJ1-6	CASSSWAGRDSPLHF
TRBV4-3	TRBJ1-6	CASSLSLGNSPLHF
TRBV5-1	TRBJ2-3	CASSPPAGRTDTQYF
TRBV12-3/TRBV12-4	TRBJ2-1	CASRYTGTTREQFF
TRBV6-5	TRBJ1-3	CASSYGGYSGNTIYF
TRBV7-3	TRBJ2-1	CASSPTTGPTEQFF